The 28 T cell receptor beta chains below were found in one sample sequenced in a study of OX40 agonist ivuxolimab in advanced cancers. Clones were read by immunoSEQ multiplex PCR, and TCRdb kept only the in-frame ones, dropping some. The data show approximately 64,000 clones, around 81% seen once. Sequenced material: CD4+ or CD8+ T cells sorted from blood, taken in a trial of the OX40 agonist ivuxolimab. All receptors derive from an adult with an advanced solid tumor such as melanoma, head and neck, liver or kidney cancer.

This clone has just a few counts. The chain recombines TRBV18 with TRBJ2-3; unclear D gene. The V and J ends lost 3 bases and 6 bases respectively, with 10 bases between them. CDR3 size: 13 residues. CDR1 and CDR2 (germline): KGHSH, LQKENI. CDR3 amino acids: CASSPTRRDTQYF. The CDR3, as DNA: TGTGCCAGCTCACCGACGAGGCGTGATACGCAGTATTTT.

This clone was counted only a few times. This rearrangement joins TRBV13 to TRBJ2-3, with 13 bases aligning to TRBD2. Germline V gene data show CDR1 as PRHDT and CDR2 as FYEKMQ (reference sequence). The CDR3 is made up of 16 amino acids. The J segment lost 4 bases and the V segment lost 3 bases, leaving 4 bases of the junction unmatched. The CDR3 spells CASSFGTSGMADTQYF. CDR3 nucleotides: TGTGCCAGCAGCTTCGGGACTAGCGGGATGGCAGATACGCAGTATTTT.

J is TRBJ1-4 and V is TRBV7-9; D unresolved. Germline V CDR1 and CDR2: SEHNR, FQNEAQ (reference sequence). V lost 5 bases and J lost 0, with 10 bases in between. The CDR3 is 15 amino acids. Here the CDR3 DNA reads TGTGCCAGCAGCCCAACAGAAACAACTAATGAAAAACTGTTTTTT. This gives the protein CASSPTETTNEKLFF.

The V and J genes are TRBV6-6 and TRBJ2-1; a weak D match, TRBD1 (6 bases). Germline V CDR1 and CDR2: MNHNY, SVGAGI (reference sequence). V lost 7 bases, J lost 8 bases, and 24 bases lay in between. This CDR3 is built from 16 residues. In DNA, the CDR3 is TGTGCCAGCACCAGGAGTACAGGGAATTTAGGGGATGAGCAGTTCTTC. Translated, it gives CASTRSTGNLGDEQFF.

V gene TRBV9 combines with J gene TRBJ2-3, with D possibly matching TRBD1 (7 bases). This CDR3 contains 16 residues. V was shortened by 1 base and J by 3 bases, with 15 bases between the two germline ends. The V gene's germline CDR1 is SGDLS and CDR2 YYNGEE. The CDR3 protein is CASSVSQGGNTDTQYF. Written as DNA, the CDR3 is TGTGCCAGCAGCGTATCTCAGGGGGGAAATACAGATACGCAGTATTTT.

This clone was seen more than once but under ten times. The chain combines TRBV5-1 with TRBJ2-1; D is possibly TRBD1 or TRBD2 (5 bases each). The CDR3 spans 13 residues. V gave up 0 bases and J gave up 10 bases, with 11 bases separating them. The V gene's germline CDR1 is SGHRS and CDR2 YFSETQ. Here the CDR3 reads CASSLVGDLEQFF. Written as DNA, the CDR3 is TGCGCCAGCAGCTTGGTGGGGGATTTGGAGCAGTTCTTC.

The chain uses TRBV4-1 and TRBJ2-7, with unresolved D. Trimming stripped 0 bases from V and 4 bases from J, with 10 bases between. Germline loops: CDR1 MGHRA, CDR2 YSYEKL. This CDR3 spans 14 amino acids. The CDR3 is CASSQDKAAYEQYF. In DNA form, the CDR3 reads TGCGCCAGCAGCCAAGATAAGGCGGCGTACGAGCAGTACTTC.

This clone was seen just once. The V gene is TRBV18, the J gene TRBJ2-7; 7 bases fit TRBD1. CDR3 length: 15 residues. Germline trimming cut 7 bases from V and 7 bases from J; bases unmatched to any gene: 16. Germline V gene sequence: CDR1 KGHSH, CDR2 LQKENI. The CDR3 DNA is TGTGCCAGCTTCGGAGAGACAGGGCCGGGCGTAGAGCAGTACTTC. Amino acid sequence: CASFGETGPGVEQYF.

The chain links TRBV5-1 to TRBJ2-1, with 15 bases that match TRBD2. Germline-derived CDR1 and CDR2 are SGHRS and YFSETQ. This CDR3 spans 16 amino acids. After removal of 5 bases from V and 10 bases from J, the junction contained 10 bases not matched to a gene. CDR3 DNA sequence: TGCGCCAGCAGGCCCGGGACTAGCGGGAGGACCAAGGAGCAGTTCTTC. Translation: CASRPGTSGRTKEQFF.

The V and J genes are TRBV28 and TRBJ2-1; D possibly corresponds to TRBD1 (6 bases). V lost 6 bases and J lost 3, with 18 bases in between. The CDR3 is 16 residues long. Germline CDR1 MDHEN, CDR2 SYDVKM. The CDR3 protein is CASRQRNRALYNEQFF. CDR3 bases: TGTGCCAGCAGACAGAGGAACAGGGCCCTCTACAATGAGCAGTTCTTC.

V is TRBV2 and J is TRBJ2-7; 8 bases are shared with TRBD2. The trim removed 5 bases at V and 7 bases at J, leaving 4 bases unmatched. Germline V gene data show CDR1 as SNHLY and CDR2 as FYNNEI. This CDR3 has 12 amino acids. Here the CDR3 DNA reads TGTGCCAGCAGTATCGGGAGGGGGGAGCAGTACTTC. Amino acid sequence: CASSIGRGEQYF.

The rearrangement uses TRBV18 and TRBJ1-4, with D possibly matching TRBD1 (5 bases). V lost 3 bases and J lost 2, with 13 bases in between. Germline V CDR1 and CDR2: KGHSH, LQKENI. The CDR3 runs 16 residues. CDR3 residues: CASSPVWGSTNEKLFF. The DNA for the CDR3 is TGTGCCAGCTCACCGGTCTGGGGGAGTACTAATGAAAAACTGTTTTTT.

This chain links TRBV6-5 with TRBJ2-7; 7 bases fit TRBD1. Germline V CDR1 and CDR2: MNHEY, SVGAGI. The CDR3 is made up of 14 amino acids. V shed 5 bases, J shed 4 bases, and the junction held 8 bases outside the gene matches. CDR3 coding DNA: TGTGCCAGCAGTGTCTTAGGGACAGAATACGAGCAGTACTTC. Its translation: CASSVLGTEYEQYF.

This sequence joins TRBV19 and TRBJ2-1; no reliable D call. This CDR3 region has 16 residues. In germline, CDR1 is LNHDA, CDR2 SQIVND (reference sequence). Trimming took off 1 base at V and 0 bases at J, with 10 bases between the two ends. CDR3 in DNA: TGTGCCAGTAGTATAGGGGGAATTCACTCCTACAATGAGCAGTTCTTC. Translating it yields CASSIGGIHSYNEQFF.

The V gene is TRBV27, the J gene TRBJ2-7, with D maybe TRBD2 (5 bases). The CDR3 runs to 13 residues. The germline V gene has CDR1 MNHEY and CDR2 SMNVEV (reference sequence). With 6 bases removed from V and 3 bases from J, the gap between germline ends came to 12 bases. CDR3 nucleotide sequence: TGTGCCAGCAGAAGTCGGGAAGACTACGAGCAGTACTTC. Translation gives CASRSREDYEQYF.

This sequence joins TRBV5-1 and TRBJ1-5; D perhaps matches TRBD1 (6 bases). This CDR3 contains 17 residues. Germline assignment: CDR1 SGHRS and CDR2 YFSETQ. Between the trimmed V and J ends, which lost 0 bases and 1 base, there was a span of 14 bases. CDR3 amino acids: CASSLGVGATSNQPQHF. For the CDR3, the DNA is TGCGCCAGCAGCTTGGGAGTGGGGGCTACAAGCAATCAGCCCCAGCATTTT. Variable domain in full (rest from reference TRBV5-1 and TRBJ1-5): KAGVTQTPRYLIKTRGQQVTLSCSPISGHRSVSWYQQTPGQGLQFLFEYFSETQRNKGNFPGRFSGRQFSNSRSEMNVSTLELGDSALYLCASSLGVGATSNQPQHFGDGTRLSIL.

The V gene is TRBV14, the J gene TRBJ2-1, with no clear D. CDR1 is SGHDN, CDR2 FVKESK, per germline. The CDR3 is made up of 10 amino acids. The V end lost 2 bases, the J end lost 9 bases, and 2 bases lay between the germline ends. The CDR3 nucleotides are TGTGCCAGCAGCCAACGTGAGCAGTTCTTC. Amino acids: CASSQREQFF.

The rearrangement joins TRBV27 to TRBJ2-1, with a weak D call TRBD2 (5 bases). The V gene lost 4 bases and the J gene lost 5 bases, with 15 bases spanning the gap. The germline V gene has CDR1 MNHEY and CDR2 SMNVEV (reference sequence). The CDR3 has 15 amino acids. The CDR3 region is CASSSGLGSDNEQFF. The CDR3 DNA is TGTGCCAGCAGTTCCGGCCTTGGGAGCGACAATGAGCAGTTCTTC.

The V call is TRBV13, the J call TRBJ2-2; 14 bases line up with TRBD2. The germline V gene has CDR1 PRHDT and CDR2 FYEKMQ (reference sequence). V lost 1 base, J lost 5 bases, and 3 bases stayed unmatched. This CDR3 spans 17 amino acids. For the CDR3, the DNA is TGTGCCAGCAGCTTAGAGGGACTAGCGGGAGTTACCGGGGAGCTGTTTTTT. It encodes CASSLEGLAGVTGELFF.

This clone was observed a few times. The J gene is TRBJ2-1, the V gene TRBV7-6; TRBD2 matches 13 bases. CDR3 length: 19 amino acids. Trimming at V came to 5 bases and at J to 4 bases, leaving 14 bases not matched to a gene. CDR1 and CDR2 (germline): SGHVS, FNYEAQ. Written as DNA, the CDR3 is TGTGCCAGCAGCCTTCTCCCCGGGACTAGCGGGATAGGGTACAATGAGCAGTTCTTC. Encoded protein: CASSLLPGTSGIGYNEQFF.

In this sample, this clone turned up a few times. V and J are TRBV2 and TRBJ2-1; TRBD2 agrees at 9 bases. V gave up 4 bases and J gave up 3 bases; unmatched junction bases: 7. This CDR3 region has 16 residues. Germline V gene lookup returns CDR1 SNHLY and CDR2 FYNNEI. CDR3 nucleotide sequence: TGTGCCAGCAGTGTCGGGGCTAGCGGGAACTACAATGAGCAGTTCTTC. Protein sequence: CASSVGASGNYNEQFF.

V gene TRBV6-6 combines with J gene TRBJ1-1; D is undetermined. The germline V and J ends were trimmed by 7 bases and 6 bases, with 15 bases remaining between them. Germline CDR1 is MNHNY and CDR2 is SVGAGI (reference sequence). CDR3 length equals 13 residues. The CDR3 DNA reads TGTGCCAGCACCCCGACCGAACGGTCTGAAGCTTTCTTT. Protein product: CASTPTERSEAFF.

This chain joins TRBV5-1 and TRBJ2-1; 8 nucleotides agree with TRBD2. The CDR3 sequence is 15 residues long. V lost 4 bases to trimming and J lost 8 bases; unmatched junction nucleotides: 11. In germline, CDR1 is SGHRS, CDR2 YFSETQ. The CDR3 region is CASSPGERERDEQFF. The CDR3 region has the DNA TGCGCCAGCAGCCCCGGGGAGCGGGAGAGGGATGAGCAGTTCTTC.

CDR3 loop: CASSLAGGKGSMYTQYF. In DNA, the CDR3 is TGTGCCAGCAGCTTAGCGGGCGGGAAGGGCTCCATGTATACGCAGTATTTT. V usage is TRBV7-9 and J usage is TRBJ2-3; maybe TRBD2 (6 bases). Trimming removed 0 bases from V and 7 bases from J, with 20 bases in between. Germline-derived CDR1 and CDR2 are SEHNR and FQNEAQ (reference sequence). CDR3 size: 17 residues.

The table lists this clone with a few counts. The V gene is TRBV7-9, the J gene TRBJ2-2; D is unresolved. V shed 5 bases and J shed 2 bases, with 3 bases lying between them. The CDR3 is made up of 12 amino acids. Germline CDR1 SEHNR, CDR2 FQNEAQ (reference sequence). CDR3 loop: CASSTNTGELFF. The CDR3 DNA is TGTGCCAGCAGCACCAACACCGGGGAGCTGTTTTTT.

The V call is TRBV28, the J call TRBJ2-5, with D possibly being TRBD1 (5 bases). Matching the DNA end better, TRBJ2-7 makes the J call doubtful. CDR1 is MDHEN and CDR2 is SYDVKM in the germline V gene. The CDR3 is made up of 14 amino acids. The CDR3 DNA sequence: TGTGCCAGCAGTCCTCCGGACAATTTTTACGAGCAGTACTTC. Its protein product is CASSPPDNFYEQYF.

V gene TRBV28 combines with J gene TRBJ2-1; D possibly corresponds to TRBD2 (5 bases). This CDR3 is built from 12 residues. CDR1 and CDR2 from the germline V gene are MDHEN and SYDVKM. V was pared by 5 bases and J by 9 bases, with 11 bases between. For the CDR3, the DNA is TGTGCCAGCAGTCAGCTAGCAGGTGAGCAGTTCTTC. As protein: CASSQLAGEQFF.

Only one count was recorded for this clone. The V and J genes are TRBV5-1 and TRBJ2-3; a weak D match, TRBD2 (6 bases). This CDR3 spans 16 amino acids. The germline gives CDR1 SGHRS, CDR2 YFSETQ. V was cut by 0 bases and J by 6 bases, with 17 bases left in between. The CDR3 protein is CASSLGAFGSEDTQYF. The DNA for the CDR3 is TGCGCCAGCAGCTTGGGGGCCTTCGGGAGTGAGGATACGCAGTATTTT.